This is a list of T cell receptor beta chains from one sample in a study of technical replicates of blood from several donors. Some clones are missing from TCRdb's copy, which holds only in-frame ones; the method was immunoSEQ multiplex PCR. The sample includes more than 70,000 clones, around 97% of them seen just once. Sequencing input: T cells isolated from PBMCs. The source of these receptors is a human donor in good health. Each CDR3 is given with its conserved first and last residue. D genes are given only for firm matches. Part of the rows lack a size; the others show once, few, many or a class for expanded clones.

v_call	j_call	clone_size	d_call	cdr3_nt	cdr3_aa
TRBV19	TRBJ2-7	.	.	TGTGCCAGTAGTAACCCCGGAGCGGCTAGCTCCTACGAGCAGTACTTC	CASSNPGAASSYEQYF
TRBV27	TRBJ2-7	.	.	TGTGCCAGCAGCCTAACAGGGAGCTCCTACGAGCAGTACTTC	CASSLTGSSYEQYF
TRBV5-4	TRBJ1-3	.	.	TGTGCCAGCAGCAGAGACAGATTCTCTGGAAACACCATATATTTT	CASSRDRFSGNTIYF
TRBV18	TRBJ1-1	.	TRBD1	TGTGCCAGCTCGCGAACCGGTACAGGGGACCCTGAAGCTTTCTTT	CASSRTGTGDPEAFF
TRBV28	TRBJ1-1	.	.	TGTGCCAGCAGTTTATCCGTTGGACACAGCCTTAGTTACACTGAAGCTTTCTTT	CASSLSVGHSLSYTEAFF
TRBV10-3	TRBJ2-7	.	TRBD2	TGTGCCATCAGTGGTGGATGGATTACTAGCGGGGAGATGTACGAGCAGTACTTC	CAISGGWITSGEMYEQYF
TRBV6-1	TRBJ1-1	.	.	TGTGCCAGCAGTCTACCACGGGGGAACACTGAAGCTTTCTTT	CASSLPRGNTEAFF
TRBV18	TRBJ2-2	.	.	TGTGCCAGCTCCCCCAACCTCCCAGGCACCGGGGAGCTGTTTTTT	CASSPNLPGTGELFF
TRBV18	TRBJ1-5	.	.	TGTGCCAGCTCACCGTTCGAAGGGGGAAGGCAGCCCCAGCATTTT	CASSPFEGGRQPQHF
TRBV5-4	TRBJ2-1	.	TRBD1	TGTGCCAGCAGCCTGAAGGGACAGGGTTCTAATGAGCAGTTCTTC	CASSLKGQGSNEQFF
TRBV7-9	TRBJ2-1	.	.	TGTGCCTCCACACATGGACTGGCATACAATGAGCAGTTCTTC	CASTHGLAYNEQFF
TRBV5-1	TRBJ2-1	once	.	TGCGCCAGCAGCTCTTCGTCCCTCGGGTTCGATGAGCAGTTCTTC	CASSSSSLGFDEQFF
TRBV27	TRBJ1-1	.	.	TGTGCCAGCAGTACGGGGGGTTGGACTCTGGACACTGAAGCTTTCTTT	CASSTGGWTLDTEAFF
TRBV18	TRBJ1-1	once	.	TGTGCCAGCTCAGGGGGCGCGGCCCAAGGAGCTTTCTTT	CASSGGAAQGAFF
TRBV6-5	TRBJ2-2	.	TRBD2	TGTGCCAGCACTGTAGCGGGGGGGGTCGGCGGGGAGCTGTTTTTT	CASTVAGGVGGELFF
TRBV6-5	TRBJ2-1	.	.	TGTGCCAGCAGTTATAGCCCCCGGGTTAATTACAATGAGCAGTTCTTC	CASSYSPRVNYNEQFF
TRBV21-1	TRBJ1-1	.	.	TGTGCCAGGAGACAGGAACCGAACACTGAAGCTTTCTTT	CARRQEPNTEAFF
TRBV5-6	TRBJ1-1	.	TRBD1	TGTGCCAGCAGCTGGACAGGGGGGAACACTGAAGCTTTCTTT	CASSWTGGNTEAFF
TRBV5-6	TRBJ2-7	.	.	TGTGCCAGCAGCTTGGGGGGACTGACGCAGGGTGAGCAGTACTTC	CASSLGGLTQGEQYF
TRBV19	TRBJ1-2	.	TRBD1	TGTGCCAGTGCGACAGGGAACTATGGCTACACCTTC	CASATGNYGYTF
TRBV5-6	TRBJ2-7	once	.	TGTGCCAGCAGCCCACCACAGGGCTACGAGCAGTACTTC	CASSPPQGYEQYF
TRBV28	TRBJ2-7	.	.	TGTGCCAGCAGTGGGACTACAGGGAATTCCTACGAGCAGTACTTC	CASSGTTGNSYEQYF
TRBV5-8	TRBJ1-1	.	.	TGTGCCAGCGAATTATACGGACAGTCAGGGTGGGCTTTCTTT	CASELYGQSGWAFF
TRBV18	TRBJ2-1	.	.	TGTGCCAGCTCACCGAAGGGGGGGGGTCGATACAATGAGCAGTTCTTC	CASSPKGGGRYNEQFF
TRBV30	TRBJ2-2	once	.	TGTGCCTGGAGTGAAAAGGGGGTCGGAGAGCTGTTTTTT	CAWSEKGVGELFF
TRBV6-1	TRBJ2-1	once	.	TGTGCCAGCAGTAACCCCGGGACACTGTACAATGAGCAGTTCTTC	CASSNPGTLYNEQFF
TRBV2	TRBJ2-3	.	TRBD2	TGTGCCAGCAGCTCTCCCGTGGCGGGGGGGCCGACAGATACGCAGTATTTT	CASSSPVAGGPTDTQYF
TRBV6-6	TRBJ2-1	.	TRBD2	TGTGCCAGCAGCCTCGGGACTAGCGGGAGGAATGAGCAGTTCTTC	CASSLGTSGRNEQFF
TRBV5-4	TRBJ2-7	.	.	TGTGCCACTAGTGGGGGGTACGAGCAGTACTTC	CATSGGYEQYF
TRBV2	TRBJ2-2	.	.	TGTGCCAGCAGTGAGGCAGTGAACACCGGGGAGCTGTTTTTT	CASSEAVNTGELFF
TRBV11-2	TRBJ1-1	.	.	TGTGCCAGCAGCTTAGTTGTCGGGGCTTTCTTT	CASSLVVGAFF
TRBV5-1	TRBJ2-7	.	.	TGCGCCAGCAGCTTATCCACTTATACGACAAATTCCTACGAGCAGTACTTC	CASSLSTYTTNSYEQYF
TRBV6-1	TRBJ1-1	.	.	TGTGCCAGCCACAGGCAAAACACTGAAGCTTTCTTT	CASHRQNTEAFF
TRBV6-1	TRBJ1-3	.	.	TGTGCCAGCAGTGCTAACGGTGACACCATATATTTT	CASSANGDTIYF
TRBV4-1	TRBJ2-2	.	TRBD2	TGCGCCAGCGCTTTTCCGGGACTAGCGGGAGTCAACACCGGGGAGCTGTTTTTT	CASAFPGLAGVNTGELFF
TRBV10-1	TRBJ2-1	.	.	TGCGCCAGCAGTGAGGGGACAAATGAGCAGTTCTTC	CASSEGTNEQFF
TRBV5-1	TRBJ2-7	.	TRBD1	TGCGCCAGCAGCTTGGGTCAGGGGGTACTTGACGAGCAGTACTTC	CASSLGQGVLDEQYF
TRBV7-2	TRBJ2-2	.	.	TGTGCCAGCAGTTTCCCCCCCGGGAGTGACACCGGGGAGCTGTTTTTT	CASSFPPGSDTGELFF
TRBV9	TRBJ1-3	.	.	TGTGCCAGCAGCGTAGGCGTTGGAAACACCATATATTTT	CASSVGVGNTIYF
TRBV27	TRBJ2-1	.	TRBD2	TGTGCCAGCAGTCTAGCGGGCTACAATGAGCAGTTCTTC	CASSLAGYNEQFF